Each of the 14 T cell receptor beta chains below was sequenced from the same sample in a study of control samples from healthy donors and cancer patients. Only in-frame clones appear in the TCRdb table, and some are missing; sequencing was by immunoSEQ multiplex PCR. The data hold 70,000 to 75,000 clones, with over 90% observed a single time. Sequencing was performed on blood. These receptor sequences come from a woman between 25 and 40 years old in good health.

The V call is TRBV2, the J call TRBJ1-5; 8 bases line up with TRBD1. The CDR3 length is 14 residues. Germline loops: CDR1 SNHLY, CDR2 FYNNEI. Germline trimming cut 5 bases from V and 7 bases from J; bases unmatched to any gene: 7. The CDR3 loop reads CASSPGQGGQPQHF. The CDR3 DNA is TGTGCCAGCAGTCCCGGACAGGGTGGCCAGCCCCAGCATTTT.

The chain has TRBV6-5 and TRBJ2-3, with 7 bases lining up with TRBD1. The CDR3 contains 13 residues. J lost 1 base, V lost 8 bases, and 3 bases had no gene match. Per germline, CDR1 MNHEY and CDR2 SVGAGI. CDR3 protein: CASHRGGTDTQYF. In DNA, the CDR3 is TGTGCCAGCCACAGGGGAGGCACAGATACGCAGTATTTT.

The V gene is TRBV7-3, the J gene TRBJ1-1; unclear D gene. Germline V gives CDR1 SGHTA, CDR2 FQGTGA. V was cut by 5 bases and J by 5 bases, with 12 bases left in between. The CDR3 contains 13 residues. Here the CDR3 reads CASSQNGGTEAFF. The DNA of the CDR3 is TGTGCCAGCAGCCAGAACGGTGGGACTGAAGCTTTCTTT. Looking up the rest from reference TRBV7-3 and TRBJ1-1 gives the full variable domain: GAGVSQTPSNKVTEKGKYVELRCDPISGHTALYWYRQSLGQGPEFLIYFQGTGAADDSGLPNDRFFAVRPEGSVSTLKIQRTERGDSAVYLCASSQNGGTEAFFGQGTRLTVV.

Concerning this clone: One end of the junction fails to match germline, which may point to a read error. The chain carries TRBV7-7 and TRBJ1-5, with unresolved D. The CDR3 totals 17 residues. CDR1 SSHAT and CDR2 FNYEAQ come from the germline V gene (reference sequence). The CDR3: CASSLAPRARRNQPQHF. In DNA form, the CDR3 reads TGTGCTAGCAGCTTAGCGCCGCGGGCCCGCCGAAATCAGCCCCAGCATTTT.

This rearrangement joins TRBV28 to TRBJ2-5; D may be TRBD2 (7 bases). The CDR3 runs 15 residues. V was cut by 4 bases and J by 6 bases, with 18 bases left in between. Germline CDR1 MDHEN, CDR2 SYDVKM. The CDR3 region is CASSSERGGPKTQYF. The CDR3, as DNA: TGTGCCAGCAGTTCGGAGAGGGGGGGCCCGAAGACCCAGTACTTC. Drawing the rest from reference TRBV28 and TRBJ2-5, the complete variable domain is DVKVTQSSRYLVKRTGEKVFLECVQDMDHENMFWYRQDPGLGLRLIYFSYDVKMKEKGDIPEGYSVSREKKERFSLILESASTNQTSMYLCASSSERGGPKTQYFGPGTRLLVL.

The gene calls are TRBV2 and TRBJ2-2, with TRBD1 matching 10 bases. J gave up 5 bases and V 7 bases, and 7 bases lay outside the gene matches. The CDR3 covers 15 residues. CDR1 is SNHLY, CDR2 FYNNEI, per germline. The CDR3, as DNA: TGTGCCAGCATTCGGACAGGGGGATTAACCGGGGAGCTGTTTTTT. This sequence encodes CASIRTGGLTGELFF.

This clone showed up just once. The V and J genes are TRBV5-1 and TRBJ1-3; 8 bases line up with TRBD1. The ends lost 5 bases at V and 4 bases at J; junction bases unmatched: 8. Germline V lookup: CDR1 SGHRS, CDR2 YFSETQ. CDR3 length: 15 amino acids. The CDR3 region is CASSRQGTRGNTIYF. The CDR3, as DNA: TGCGCCAGCAGTCGACAGGGGACGAGAGGAAACACCATATATTTT.

The chain joins TRBV5-1 to TRBJ1-1; D remains unclear. The V gene's germline CDR1 is SGHRS and CDR2 YFSETQ. The CDR3 is made up of 11 amino acids. The V end lost 4 bases, the J end lost 1 base, and 2 bases lay between the germline ends. CDR3 loop: CASSQNTEAFF. The CDR3 DNA is TGCGCCAGCAGCCAGAACACTGAAGCTTTCTTT.

This chain joins TRBV3-1 (or the pseudogene TRBV3-2) and TRBJ2-1, with a weak D call TRBD1 (6 bases). Germline V gene sequence: CDR1 LGHDT, CDR2 YNNKEL (reference sequence). The V end lost 0 bases, the J end lost 6 bases, and 12 bases lay between the germline ends. This CDR3 comprises 15 residues. CDR3 residues: CASSQEGARGNEQFF. Here the CDR3 DNA reads TGTGCCAGCAGCCAAGAAGGGGCCAGGGGCAATGAGCAGTTCTTC.

This clone was seen only once. This chain uses TRBV15 with TRBJ1-6; no reliable D call. This CDR3 comprises 12 residues. V lost 1 base to trimming and J lost 11 bases, with 6 bases between them. Germline loops: CDR1 LNHNV, CDR2 YYDKDF (reference sequence). The CDR3 loop reads CATSRVGAPLHF. The CDR3 bases are TGTGCCACCAGCAGAGTTGGGGCACCCCTCCACTTT.

The chain is built from TRBV27 and TRBJ1-3; D is possibly TRBD1 (5 bases). Germline loops: CDR1 MNHEY, CDR2 SMNVEV (reference sequence). The ends were cut back, 3 bases at V and 2 bases at J, with 8 bases in the middle. This CDR3 has 14 amino acids. CDR3 sequence (DNA): TGTGCCAGCAGTTTGGGGGGGGCTGGAAACACCATATATTTT. This translates into CASSLGGAGNTIYF.

The gene calls are TRBV16 and TRBJ2-2; D ambiguous. From germline, CDR1 is KGHSY and CDR2 FQNENV. The ends were cut back, 4 bases at V and 3 bases at J, with 6 bases in the middle. The CDR3 has 13 amino acids. The chain's CDR3 is CASSLEYTGELFF. DNA of the CDR3: TGTGCCAGCAGCCTAGAGTACACCGGGGAGCTGTTTTTT.

This clone was picked up one time. This rearrangement joins TRBV7-3 to TRBJ2-3; the match to TRBD1 covers 9 bases. The CDR3 sequence is 16 residues long. Per the germline V gene, CDR1 is SGHTA and CDR2 is FQGTGA. With V trimmed by 4 bases and J by 3 bases, 8 bases remained unmatched. The CDR3 nucleotides are TGTGCCAGCAGCTCGGGGGTCGGACAGGGGACAGATACGCAGTATTTT. Its protein product is CASSSGVGQGTDTQYF. The whole variable domain, remainder taken from reference TRBV7-3 and TRBJ2-3, is GAGVSQTPSNKVTEKGKYVELRCDPISGHTALYWYRQSLGQGPEFLIYFQGTGAADDSGLPNDRFFAVRPEGSVSTLKIQRTERGDSAVYLCASSSGVGQGTDTQYFGPGTRLTVL.

This chain links TRBV10-3 with TRBJ2-5; D may be TRBD1 (5 bases). V lost 0 bases and J lost 3, with 5 bases in between. The germline CDR1 and CDR2 sequences are ENHRY and SYGVKD. This CDR3 region has 13 residues. The CDR3 DNA follows: TGTGCCATCAGTGAGTCGACAGAAGAGACCCAGTACTTC. It is translated as CAISESTEETQYF.